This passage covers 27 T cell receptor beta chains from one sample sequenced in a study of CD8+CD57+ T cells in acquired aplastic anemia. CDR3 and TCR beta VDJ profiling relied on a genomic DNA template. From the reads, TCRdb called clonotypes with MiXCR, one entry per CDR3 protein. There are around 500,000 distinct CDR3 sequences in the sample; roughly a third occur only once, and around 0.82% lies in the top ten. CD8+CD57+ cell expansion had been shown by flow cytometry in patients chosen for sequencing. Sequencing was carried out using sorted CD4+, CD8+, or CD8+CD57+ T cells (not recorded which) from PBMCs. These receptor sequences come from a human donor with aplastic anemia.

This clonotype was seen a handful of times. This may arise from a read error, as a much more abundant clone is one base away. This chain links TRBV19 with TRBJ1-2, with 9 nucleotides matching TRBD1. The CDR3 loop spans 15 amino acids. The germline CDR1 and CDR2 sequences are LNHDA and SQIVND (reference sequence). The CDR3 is CTSSSPDRGGYGYTF. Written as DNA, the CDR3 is TGTACCAGTAGTTCTCCGGACAGGGGAGGCTATGGCTACACCTTC.

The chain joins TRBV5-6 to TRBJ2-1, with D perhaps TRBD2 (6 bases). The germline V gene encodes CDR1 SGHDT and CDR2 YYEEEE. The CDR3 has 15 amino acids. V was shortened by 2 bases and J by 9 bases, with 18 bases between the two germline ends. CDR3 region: CASSFSGWVPGEQFF. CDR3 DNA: TGTGCCAGCAGCTTTAGCGGTTGGGTCCCCGGTGAGCAGTTCTTC.

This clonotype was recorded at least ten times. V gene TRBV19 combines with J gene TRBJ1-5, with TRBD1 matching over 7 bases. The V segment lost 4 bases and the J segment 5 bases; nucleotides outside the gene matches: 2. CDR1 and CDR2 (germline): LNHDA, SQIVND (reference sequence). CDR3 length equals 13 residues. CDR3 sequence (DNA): TGTGCCAGTAGTACCACAGGGGATCAGCCCCAGCATTTT. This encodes CASSTTGDQPQHF. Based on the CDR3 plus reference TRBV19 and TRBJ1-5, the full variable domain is DGGITQSPKYLFRKEGQNVTLSCEQNLNHDAMYWYRQDPGQGLRLIYYSQIVNDFQKGDIAEGYSVSREKKESFPLTVTSAQKNPTAFYLCASSTTGDQPQHFGDGTRLSIL.

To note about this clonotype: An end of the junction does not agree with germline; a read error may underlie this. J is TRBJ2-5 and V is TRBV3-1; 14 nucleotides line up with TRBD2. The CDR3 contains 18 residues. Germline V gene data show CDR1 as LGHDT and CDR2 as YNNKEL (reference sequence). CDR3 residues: CASSQGLAGARNQETRYF. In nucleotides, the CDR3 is TGTGCCAGCAGCCAGGGACTAGCGGGGGCCAGAAACCAAGAGACCCGGTACTTC.

The CDR3 sequence: CATSSGLYEQYF. CDR3 nucleotides: TGTGCCACCAGCAGTGGACTATACGAGCAGTACTTC. The rearrangement uses TRBV15 and TRBJ2-7; maybe TRBD2 (6 bases). The germline V and J ends were trimmed by 3 bases and 4 bases, with 7 bases remaining between them. CDR3 size: 12 residues. CDR1 and CDR2 (germline): LNHNV, YYDKDF (reference sequence).

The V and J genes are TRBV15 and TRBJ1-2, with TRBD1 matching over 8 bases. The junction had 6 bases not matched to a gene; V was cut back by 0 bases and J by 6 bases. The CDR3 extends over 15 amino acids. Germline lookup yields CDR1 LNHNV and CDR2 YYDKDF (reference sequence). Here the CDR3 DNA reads TGTGCCACCAGCAGAGATCGGGCAGGGGGCAATGGCTACACCTTC. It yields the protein CATSRDRAGGNGYTF.

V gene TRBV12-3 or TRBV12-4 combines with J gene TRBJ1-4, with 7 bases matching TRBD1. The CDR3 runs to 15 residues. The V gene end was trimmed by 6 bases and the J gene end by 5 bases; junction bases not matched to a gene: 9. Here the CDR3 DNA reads TGTGCCAGCAGCTCGTGGACAGGAGAAAATGAAAAACTGTTTTTT. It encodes CASSSWTGENEKLFF.

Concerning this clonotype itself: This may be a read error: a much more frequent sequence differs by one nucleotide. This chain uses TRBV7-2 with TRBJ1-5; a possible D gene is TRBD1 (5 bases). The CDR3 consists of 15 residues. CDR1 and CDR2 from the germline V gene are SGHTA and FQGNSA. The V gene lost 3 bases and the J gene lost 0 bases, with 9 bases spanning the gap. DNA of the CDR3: TGTGCCAGCAGCTTTCAGGGCCATAGCAATCAGCCCCAGCATTTT. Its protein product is CASSFQGHSNQPQHF.

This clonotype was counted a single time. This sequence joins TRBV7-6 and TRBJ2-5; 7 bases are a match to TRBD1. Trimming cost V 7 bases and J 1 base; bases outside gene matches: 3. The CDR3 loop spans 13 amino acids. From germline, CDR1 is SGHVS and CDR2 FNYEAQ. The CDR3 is CASTNRGQETQYF. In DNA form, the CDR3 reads TGTGCCAGCACCAACAGGGGCCAAGAGACCCAGTACTTC.

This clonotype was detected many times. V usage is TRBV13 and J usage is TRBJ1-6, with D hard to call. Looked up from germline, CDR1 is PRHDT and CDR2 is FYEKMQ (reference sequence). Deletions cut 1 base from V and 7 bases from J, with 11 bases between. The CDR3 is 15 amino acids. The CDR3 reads CASSLVGGGNSPLHF. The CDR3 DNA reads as TGTGCCAGCAGCTTAGTGGGAGGAGGAAATTCACCCCTCCACTTT.

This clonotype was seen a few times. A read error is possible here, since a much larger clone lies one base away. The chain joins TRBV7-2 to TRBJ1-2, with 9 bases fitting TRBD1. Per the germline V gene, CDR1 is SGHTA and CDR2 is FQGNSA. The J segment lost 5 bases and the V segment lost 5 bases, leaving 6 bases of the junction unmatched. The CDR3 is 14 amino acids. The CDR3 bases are TGTGCCAGCAGCCTCCGGACAGGGGCATATGGCTACACCTTC. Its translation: CASSLRTGAYGYTF.

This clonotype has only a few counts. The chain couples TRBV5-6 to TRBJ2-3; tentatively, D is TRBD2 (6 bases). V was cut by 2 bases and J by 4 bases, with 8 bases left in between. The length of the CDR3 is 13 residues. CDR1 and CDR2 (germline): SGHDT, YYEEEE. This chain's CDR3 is CASSFREADTQYF. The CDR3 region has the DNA TGTGCCAGCAGCTTCAGGGAGGCAGATACGCAGTATTTT.

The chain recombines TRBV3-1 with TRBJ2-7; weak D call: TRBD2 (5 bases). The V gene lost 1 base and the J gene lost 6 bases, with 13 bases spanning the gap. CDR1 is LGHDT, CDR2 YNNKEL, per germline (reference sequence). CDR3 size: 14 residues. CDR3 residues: CASSQAFRDCEQYF. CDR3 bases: TGTGCCAGCAGCCAAGCGTTTCGGGATTGCGAGCAGTACTTC.

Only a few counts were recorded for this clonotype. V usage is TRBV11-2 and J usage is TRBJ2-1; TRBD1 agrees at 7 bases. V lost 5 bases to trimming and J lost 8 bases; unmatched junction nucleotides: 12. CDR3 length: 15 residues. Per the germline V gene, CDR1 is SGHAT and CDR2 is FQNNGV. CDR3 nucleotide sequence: TGTGCCAGCAGCCCGCCAGGACAGGCTCTTCATGAGCAGTTCTTC. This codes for CASSPPGQALHEQFF.

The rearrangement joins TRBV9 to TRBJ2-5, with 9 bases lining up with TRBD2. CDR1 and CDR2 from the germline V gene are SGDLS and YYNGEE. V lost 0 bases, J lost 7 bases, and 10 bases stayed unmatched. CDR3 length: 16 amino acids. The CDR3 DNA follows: TGTGCCAGCAGCGTAGTTAGCGGGAGATCCCTGGGGACCCAGTACTTC. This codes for CASSVVSGRSLGTQYF.

The CDR3 DNA is TGTGCCAGCAGATACCGACAGGGTAATTGGTATGGCTACACCTTC. Its protein product is CASRYRQGNWYGYTF. The V call is TRBV2, the J call TRBJ1-2, with 7 bases fitting TRBD1. Germline assignment: CDR1 SNHLY and CDR2 FYNNEI. The CDR3 spans 15 residues. V dropped 6 bases and J dropped 5; count of bases not matched to a gene: 12. Based on the CDR3 plus reference TRBV2 and TRBJ1-2, the full variable domain is EPEVTQTPSHQVTQMGQEVILRCVPISNHLYFYWYRQILGQKVEFLVSFYNNEISEKSEIFDDQFSVERPDGSNFTLKIRSTKLEDSAMYFCASRYRQGNWYGYTFGSGTRLTVV.

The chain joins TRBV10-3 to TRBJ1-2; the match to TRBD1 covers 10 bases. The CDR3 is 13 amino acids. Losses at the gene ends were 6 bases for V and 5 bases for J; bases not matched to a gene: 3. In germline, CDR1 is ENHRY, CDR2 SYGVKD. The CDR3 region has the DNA TGTGCCATCAGCCGGGACAGGGGTTATGGCTACACCTTC. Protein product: CAISRDRGYGYTF.

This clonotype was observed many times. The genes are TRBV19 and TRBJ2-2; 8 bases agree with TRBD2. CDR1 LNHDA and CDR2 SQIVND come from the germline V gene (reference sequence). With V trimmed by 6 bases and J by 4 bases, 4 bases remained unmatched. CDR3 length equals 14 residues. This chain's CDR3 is CASSGGDLTGELFF. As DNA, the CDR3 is TGTGCCAGTAGCGGGGGGGATCTCACCGGGGAGCTGTTTTTT.

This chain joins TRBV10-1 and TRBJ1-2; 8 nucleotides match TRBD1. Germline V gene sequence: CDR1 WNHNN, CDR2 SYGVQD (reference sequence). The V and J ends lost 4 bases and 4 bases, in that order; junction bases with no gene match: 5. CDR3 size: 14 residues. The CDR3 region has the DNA TGCGCCAGCAGTGGCGGACAGGGTTGCTATGGCTACACCTTC. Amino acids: CASSGGQGCYGYTF.

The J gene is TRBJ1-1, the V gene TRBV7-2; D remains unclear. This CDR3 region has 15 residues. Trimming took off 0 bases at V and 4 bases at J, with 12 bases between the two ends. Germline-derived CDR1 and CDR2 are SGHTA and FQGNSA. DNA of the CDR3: TGTGCCAGCAGCTTAGCCGCCACTGATGGCACTGAAGCTTTCTTT. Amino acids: CASSLAATDGTEAFF.

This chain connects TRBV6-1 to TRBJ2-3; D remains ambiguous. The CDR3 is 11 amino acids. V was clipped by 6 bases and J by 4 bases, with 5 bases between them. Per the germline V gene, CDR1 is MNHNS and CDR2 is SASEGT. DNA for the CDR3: TGTGCCAGCAGCGGGTCAGATACGCAGTATTTT. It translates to CASSGSDTQYF.

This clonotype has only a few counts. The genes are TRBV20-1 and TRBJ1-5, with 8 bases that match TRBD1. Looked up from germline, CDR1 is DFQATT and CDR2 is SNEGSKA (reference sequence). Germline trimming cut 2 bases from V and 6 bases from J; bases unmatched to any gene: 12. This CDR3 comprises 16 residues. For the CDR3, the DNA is TGCAGTGCTAGACCTTCTCAGGGGGCCGGTCGTCAGCCCCAGCATTTT. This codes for CSARPSQGAGRQPQHF.

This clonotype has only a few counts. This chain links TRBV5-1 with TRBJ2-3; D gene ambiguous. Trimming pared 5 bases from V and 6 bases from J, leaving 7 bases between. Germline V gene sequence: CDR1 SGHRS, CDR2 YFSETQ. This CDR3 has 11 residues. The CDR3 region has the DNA TGCGCCAGCAGAAAAGGGGATACGCAGTATTTT. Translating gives CASRKGDTQYF. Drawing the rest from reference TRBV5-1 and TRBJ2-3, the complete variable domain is KAGVTQTPRYLIKTRGQQVTLSCSPISGHRSVSWYQQTPGQGLQFLFEYFSETQRNKGNFPGRFSGRQFSNSRSEMNVSTLELGDSALYLCASRKGDTQYFGPGTRLTVL.

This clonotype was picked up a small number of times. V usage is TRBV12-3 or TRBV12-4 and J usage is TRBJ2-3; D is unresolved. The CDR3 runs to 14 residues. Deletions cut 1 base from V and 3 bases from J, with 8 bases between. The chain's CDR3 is CASSLDLITDTQYF. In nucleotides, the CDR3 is TGTGCCAGCAGTTTAGACCTCATAACAGATACGCAGTATTTT.

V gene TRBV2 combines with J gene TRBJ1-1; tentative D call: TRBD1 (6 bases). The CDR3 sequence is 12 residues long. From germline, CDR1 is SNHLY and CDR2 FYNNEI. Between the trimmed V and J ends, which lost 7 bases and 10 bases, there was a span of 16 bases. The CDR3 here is CASIFAGEVAFF. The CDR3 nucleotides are TGTGCCAGCATTTTCGCAGGGGAGGTAGCTTTCTTT.

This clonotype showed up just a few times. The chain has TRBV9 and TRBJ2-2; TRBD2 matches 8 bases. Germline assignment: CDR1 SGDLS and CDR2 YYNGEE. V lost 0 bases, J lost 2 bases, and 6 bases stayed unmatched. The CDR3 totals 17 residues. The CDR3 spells CASSVGAGGLNTGELFF. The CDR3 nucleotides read TGTGCCAGCAGCGTAGGTGCGGGGGGCCTTAACACCGGGGAGCTGTTTTTT.

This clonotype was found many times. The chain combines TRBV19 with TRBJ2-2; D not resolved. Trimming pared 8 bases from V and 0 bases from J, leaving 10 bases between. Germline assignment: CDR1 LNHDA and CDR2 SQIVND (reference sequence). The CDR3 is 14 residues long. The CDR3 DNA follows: TGTGCCAGTTTTGGGCGGACGAACACCGGGGAGCTGTTTTTT. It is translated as CASFGRTNTGELFF.